This T cell receptor beta chain is from a study of blood T cell repertoires in COVID-19 (dated by TCRdb to 2018 to 2021). About the study as a whole: Samples from collaborators originated in the United States, Italy and Spain and spanned both the acute and convalescent phases of COVID-19. The prospective study material was composed of cDNA or gDNA derived from T cells, B-cell-depleted T cells, or PBMCs. Deeply sampled blood TCRbeta repertoires from subjects exposed to, actively infected with, or recovered from COVID-19 were included in the dataset. The repertoires were made available in a free public database intended to serve as a resource for research on the immune response to SARS-CoV-2. Samples were obtained from the ongoing ImmuneRACE study (first 160 participants) and from 1,254 subjects provided by 6 global collaborators. A de-identified subject ID, COVID-19 status, age in years and sex were almost always included in the sample metadata. Where HLA class I and class II types were available, the types were taken from metadata supplied by the sample provider, not from assay-based typing.

Overall results and qualifications from the work: Clinical and demographic metadata were provided uncurated, with the amount varying by source and participant.

The CDR3 sequence holds 13 residues, the cysteine and phenylalanine included. Left in the record is the CDR3 DNA by itself, 39 bases read in frame from the first base. V loses 2 bases of germline sequence and J loses 1 base, and the interval between the two ends is 8 bases. CDR1 and CDR2, looked up from the germline V gene (reference sequence), are GTSNPN and SVGIG. The immunoSEQ Assay, a bias-controlled multiplex PCR, was used to amplify TCRbeta CDR3 regions from genomic DNA. For the original study's pipeline: Within the assay, amplification of reference gene primers was used to estimate how many nucleated cells each sample contained. Sequence reads were collapsed and filtered to measure the absolute abundance of every unique TCRbeta CDR3 rearrangement. Productive Simpson clonality was computed per sample as the square root of Simpson's diversity index over productive rearrangements. Drawn from immuneACCESS, this table holds only the in-frame rearrangements with V and J called that TCRdb kept. Clones are partly lost; checked studies trace under half to an unresolved V gene and leave the rest unexplained. V and J calls and clone size are copied from that table; D and trimming were computed from the DNA. The sample table records 200,000 or so clones; 80% to 90% of these occur just once. The top ten clonotypes cover about an eighth of the sample.

Concerning this clone itself: The target of this receptor is not known. The record has no base qualities; no much larger clone is one base away.

Collaborating institutions collected whole blood in K2EDTA tubes following their own protocols. Collaborator samples were shipped for TCRbeta analysis as frozen whole blood, isolated PBMCs, or DNA extracted from either sample type. The clonotype originates from a man younger than 40 with active or convalescent COVID-19. The V and J segments used are TRBV30 and TRBJ1-1; the D gene identity is not certain. The source material was peripheral blood. The CDR3 reads as follows: CAWSLRKNTEAFF. The bases read TGTGCCTGGAGTCTCAGAAAGAACACTGAAGCTTTCTTT.